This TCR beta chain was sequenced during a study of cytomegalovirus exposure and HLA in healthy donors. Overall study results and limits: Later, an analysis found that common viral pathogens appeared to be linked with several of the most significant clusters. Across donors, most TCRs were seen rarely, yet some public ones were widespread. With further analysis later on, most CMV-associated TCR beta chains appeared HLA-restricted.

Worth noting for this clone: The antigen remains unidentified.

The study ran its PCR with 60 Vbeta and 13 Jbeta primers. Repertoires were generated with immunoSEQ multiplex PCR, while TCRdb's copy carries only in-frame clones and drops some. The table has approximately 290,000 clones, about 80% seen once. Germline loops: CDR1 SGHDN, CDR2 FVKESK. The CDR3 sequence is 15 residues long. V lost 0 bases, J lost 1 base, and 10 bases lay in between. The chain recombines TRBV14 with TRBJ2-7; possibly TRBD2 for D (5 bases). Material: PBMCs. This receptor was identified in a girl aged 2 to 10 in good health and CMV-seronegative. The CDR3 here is CASSQDSVMSYEQYF. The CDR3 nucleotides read TGTGCCAGCAGCCAAGATAGCGTGATGTCCTACGAGCAGTACTTC.